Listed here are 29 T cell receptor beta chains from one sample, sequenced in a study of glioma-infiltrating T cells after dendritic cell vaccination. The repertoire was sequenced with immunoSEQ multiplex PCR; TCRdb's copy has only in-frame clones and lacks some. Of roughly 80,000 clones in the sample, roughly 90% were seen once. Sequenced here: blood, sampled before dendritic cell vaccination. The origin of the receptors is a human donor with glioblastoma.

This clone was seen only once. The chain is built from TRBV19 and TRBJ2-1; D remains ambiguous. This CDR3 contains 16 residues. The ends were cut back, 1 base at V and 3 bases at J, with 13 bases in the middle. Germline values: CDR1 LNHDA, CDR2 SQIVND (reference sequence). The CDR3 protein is CASSIGSRILYNEQFF. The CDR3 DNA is TGTGCCAGTAGTATAGGGAGCAGAATCCTCTACAATGAGCAGTTCTTC.

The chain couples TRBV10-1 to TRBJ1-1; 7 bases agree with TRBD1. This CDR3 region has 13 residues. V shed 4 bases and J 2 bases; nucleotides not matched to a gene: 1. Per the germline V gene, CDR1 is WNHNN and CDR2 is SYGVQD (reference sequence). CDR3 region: CASSGQGNTEAFF. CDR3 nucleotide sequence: TGCGCCAGCAGTGGACAGGGAAACACTGAAGCTTTCTTT.

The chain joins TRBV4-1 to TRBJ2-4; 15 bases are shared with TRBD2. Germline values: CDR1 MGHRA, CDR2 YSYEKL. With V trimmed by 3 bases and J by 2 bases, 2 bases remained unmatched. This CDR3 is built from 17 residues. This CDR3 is CASSQGLAGGTKNIQYF. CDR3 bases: TGCGCCAGCAGCCAGGGACTAGCGGGAGGAACCAAAAACATTCAGTACTTC.

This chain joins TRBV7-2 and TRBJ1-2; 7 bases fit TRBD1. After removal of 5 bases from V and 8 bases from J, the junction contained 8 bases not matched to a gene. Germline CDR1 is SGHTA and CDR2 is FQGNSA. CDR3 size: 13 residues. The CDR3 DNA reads TGTGCCAGCAGCCCCGTCGCACAGGGGGGCTACACCTTC. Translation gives CASSPVAQGGYTF.

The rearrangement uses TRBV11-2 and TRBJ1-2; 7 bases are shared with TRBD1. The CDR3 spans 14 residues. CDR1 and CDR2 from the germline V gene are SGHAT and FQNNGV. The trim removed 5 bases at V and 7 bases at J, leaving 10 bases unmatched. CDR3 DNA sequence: TGTGCCAGCAGCACGGACAGGCGAGCGGGTGGCTACACCTTC. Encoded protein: CASSTDRRAGGYTF.

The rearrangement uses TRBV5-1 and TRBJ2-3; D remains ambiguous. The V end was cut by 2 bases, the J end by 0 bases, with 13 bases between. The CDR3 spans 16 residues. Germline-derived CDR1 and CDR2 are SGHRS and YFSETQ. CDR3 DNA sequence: TGCGCCAGCAGCTTTACGTACGCTACTAGCACAGATACGCAGTATTTT. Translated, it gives CASSFTYATSTDTQYF.

The CDR3 bases are TGTGCCACCAGCAGTACGGGTTATGGCTACACCTTC. This sequence encodes CATSSTGYGYTF. J is TRBJ1-2 and V is TRBV15; D uncertain. Germline values: CDR1 LNHNV, CDR2 YYDKDF (reference sequence). The CDR3 covers 12 residues. V was cut by 3 bases and J by 5 bases, with 7 bases left in between.

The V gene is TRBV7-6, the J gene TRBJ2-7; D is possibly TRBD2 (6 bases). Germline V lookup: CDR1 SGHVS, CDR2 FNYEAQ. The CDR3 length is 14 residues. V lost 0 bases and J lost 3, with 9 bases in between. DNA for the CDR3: TGTGCCAGCAGCTTAGCCCCCGGGAGCTACGAGCAGTACTTC. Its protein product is CASSLAPGSYEQYF.

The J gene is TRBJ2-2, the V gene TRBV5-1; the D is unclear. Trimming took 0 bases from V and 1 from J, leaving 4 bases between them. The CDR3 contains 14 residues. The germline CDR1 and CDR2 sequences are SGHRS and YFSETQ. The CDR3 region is CASSLGRNTGELFF. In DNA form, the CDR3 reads TGCGCCAGCAGCTTGGGCAGGAACACCGGGGAGCTGTTTTTT.

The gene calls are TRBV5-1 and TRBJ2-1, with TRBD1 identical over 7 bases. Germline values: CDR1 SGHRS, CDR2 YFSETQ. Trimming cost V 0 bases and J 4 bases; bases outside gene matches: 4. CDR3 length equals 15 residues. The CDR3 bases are TGCGCCAGCAGCTTGGATGGACAGGAGTACAATGAGCAGTTCTTC. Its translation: CASSLDGQEYNEQFF.

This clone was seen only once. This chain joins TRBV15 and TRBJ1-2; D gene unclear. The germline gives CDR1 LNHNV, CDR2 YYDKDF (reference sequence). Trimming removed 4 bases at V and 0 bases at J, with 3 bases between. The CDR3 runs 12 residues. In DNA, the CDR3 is TGTGCCACCAGCACGTCTAACTATGGCTACACCTTC. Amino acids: CATSTSNYGYTF.

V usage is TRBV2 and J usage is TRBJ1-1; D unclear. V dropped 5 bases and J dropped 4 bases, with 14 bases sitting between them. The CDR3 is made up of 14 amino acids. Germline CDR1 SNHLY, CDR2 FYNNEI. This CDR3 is CASSTEGSRTEAFF. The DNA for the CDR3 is TGTGCCAGCAGTACTGAAGGGAGCCGCACTGAAGCTTTCTTT.

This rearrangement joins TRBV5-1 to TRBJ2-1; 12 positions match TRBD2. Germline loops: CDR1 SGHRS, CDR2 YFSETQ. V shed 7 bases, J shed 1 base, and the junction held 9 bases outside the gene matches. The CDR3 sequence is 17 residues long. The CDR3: CASAGLAGGRSYNEQFF. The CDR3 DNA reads TGCGCCAGCGCCGGGCTAGCGGGGGGGAGGTCCTACAATGAGCAGTTCTTC.

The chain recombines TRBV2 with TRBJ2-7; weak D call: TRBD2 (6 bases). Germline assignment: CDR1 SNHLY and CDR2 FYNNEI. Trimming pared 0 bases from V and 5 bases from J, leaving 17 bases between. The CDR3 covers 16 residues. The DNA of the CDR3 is TGTGCCAGCAGTGAAGCGCTTCAAACTAGCTTAGACGAGCAGTACTTC. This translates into CASSEALQTSLDEQYF.

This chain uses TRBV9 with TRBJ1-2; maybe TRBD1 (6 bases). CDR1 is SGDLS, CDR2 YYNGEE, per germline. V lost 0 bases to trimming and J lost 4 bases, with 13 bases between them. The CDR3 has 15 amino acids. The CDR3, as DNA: TGTGCCAGCAGCGTAGGGCAGGGGCCGGGCTATGGCTACACCTTC. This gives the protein CASSVGQGPGYGYTF. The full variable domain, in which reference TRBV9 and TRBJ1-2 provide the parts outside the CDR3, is DSGVTQTPKHLITATGQRVTLRCSPRSGDLSVYWYQQSLDQGLQFLIQYYNGEERAKGNILERFSAQQFPDLHSELNLSSLELGDSALYFCASSVGQGPGYGYTFGSGTRLTVV.

Here the CDR3 DNA reads TGTGCCAGCAGTTACTCATCAGGGCCTTATGGCTACACCTTC. It is translated as CASSYSSGPYGYTF. The V call is TRBV6-5, the J call TRBJ1-2, with a possible D match to TRBD1 (5 bases). Trimming took off 0 bases at V and 5 bases at J, with 10 bases between the two ends. CDR1 and CDR2 (germline): MNHEY, SVGAGI. The CDR3 has 14 residues.

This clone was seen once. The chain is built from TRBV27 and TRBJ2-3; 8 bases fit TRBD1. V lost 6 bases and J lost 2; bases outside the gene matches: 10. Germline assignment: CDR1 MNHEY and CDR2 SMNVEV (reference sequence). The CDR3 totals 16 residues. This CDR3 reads CASRTGTGYFTDTQYF. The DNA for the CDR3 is TGTGCCAGCAGAACCGGGACAGGTTATTTCACAGATACGCAGTATTTT.

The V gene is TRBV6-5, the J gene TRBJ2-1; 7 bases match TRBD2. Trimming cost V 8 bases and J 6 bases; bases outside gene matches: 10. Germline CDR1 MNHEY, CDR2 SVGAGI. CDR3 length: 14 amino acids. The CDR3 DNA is TGTGCCAGCGGCCGAGCGGGATCAATCAATGAGCAGTTCTTC. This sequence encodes CASGRAGSINEQFF.

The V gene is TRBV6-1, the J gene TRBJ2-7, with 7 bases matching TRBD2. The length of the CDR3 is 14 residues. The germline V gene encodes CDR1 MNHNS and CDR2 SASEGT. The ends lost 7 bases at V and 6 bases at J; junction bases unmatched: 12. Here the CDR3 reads CASTTAGPRGEQYF. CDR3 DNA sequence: TGTGCCAGCACCACAGCGGGGCCAAGGGGCGAGCAGTACTTC.

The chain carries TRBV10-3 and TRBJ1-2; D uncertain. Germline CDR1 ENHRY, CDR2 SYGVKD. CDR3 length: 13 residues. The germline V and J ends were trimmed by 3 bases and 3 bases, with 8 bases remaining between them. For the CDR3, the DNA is TGTGCCATCAGTGACAACCGCGACTATGGCTACACCTTC. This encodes CAISDNRDYGYTF.

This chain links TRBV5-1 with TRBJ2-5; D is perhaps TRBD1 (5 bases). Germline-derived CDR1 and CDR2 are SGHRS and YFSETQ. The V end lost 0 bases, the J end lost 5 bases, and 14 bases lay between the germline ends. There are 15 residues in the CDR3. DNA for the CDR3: TGCGCCAGCAGCTTGGAAGGTGGGGCCCCCGAGACCCAGTACTTC. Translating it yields CASSLEGGAPETQYF.

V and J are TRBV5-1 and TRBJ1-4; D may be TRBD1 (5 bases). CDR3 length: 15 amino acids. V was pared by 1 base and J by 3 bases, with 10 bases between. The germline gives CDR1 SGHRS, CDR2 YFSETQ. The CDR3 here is CASSLQGVPNEKLFF. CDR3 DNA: TGCGCCAGCAGCTTGCAGGGCGTACCTAATGAAAAACTGTTTTTT.

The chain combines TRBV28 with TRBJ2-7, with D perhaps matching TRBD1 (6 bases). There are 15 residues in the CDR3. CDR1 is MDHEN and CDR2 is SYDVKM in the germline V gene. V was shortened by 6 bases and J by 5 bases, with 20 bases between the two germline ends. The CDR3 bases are TGTGCCAGCAGAACCGCCGGGACAACGGGGAACGAGCAGTACTTC. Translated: CASRTAGTTGNEQYF.

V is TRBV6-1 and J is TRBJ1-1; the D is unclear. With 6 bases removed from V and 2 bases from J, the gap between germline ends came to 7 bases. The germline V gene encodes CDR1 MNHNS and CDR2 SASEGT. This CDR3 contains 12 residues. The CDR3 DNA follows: TGTGCCAGCAGGTGGGCCAACACTGAAGCTTTCTTT. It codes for CASRWANTEAFF.

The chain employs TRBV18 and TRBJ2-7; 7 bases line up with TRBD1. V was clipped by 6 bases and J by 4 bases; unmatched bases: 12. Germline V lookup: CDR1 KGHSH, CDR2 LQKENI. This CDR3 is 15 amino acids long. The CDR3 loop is CASSPEPGRGYEQYF. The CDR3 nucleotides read TGTGCCAGCTCCCCCGAACCTGGCAGGGGGTACGAGCAGTACTTC.

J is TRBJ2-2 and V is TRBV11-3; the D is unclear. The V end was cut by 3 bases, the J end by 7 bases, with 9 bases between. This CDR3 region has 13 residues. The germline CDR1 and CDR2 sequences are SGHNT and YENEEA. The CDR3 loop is CASSFLGLGELFF. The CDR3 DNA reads TGTGCCAGCAGCTTTTTGGGCCTCGGGGAGCTGTTTTTT.

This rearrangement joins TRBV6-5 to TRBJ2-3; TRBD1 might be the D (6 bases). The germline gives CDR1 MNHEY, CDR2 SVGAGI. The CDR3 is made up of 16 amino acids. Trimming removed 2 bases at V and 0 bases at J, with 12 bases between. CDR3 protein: CASSYPGTTSTDTQYF. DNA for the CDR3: TGTGCCAGCAGTTACCCCGGGACAACTAGCACAGATACGCAGTATTTT.

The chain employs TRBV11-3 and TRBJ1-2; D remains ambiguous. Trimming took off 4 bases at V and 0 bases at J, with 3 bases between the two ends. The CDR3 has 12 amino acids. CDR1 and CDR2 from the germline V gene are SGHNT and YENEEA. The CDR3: CASSSSNYGYTF. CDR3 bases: TGTGCCAGCAGCTCCTCTAACTATGGCTACACCTTC.

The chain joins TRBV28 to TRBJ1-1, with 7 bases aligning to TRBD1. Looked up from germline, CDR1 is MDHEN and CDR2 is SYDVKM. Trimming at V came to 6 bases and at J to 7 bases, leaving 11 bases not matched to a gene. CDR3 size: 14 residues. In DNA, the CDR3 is TGTGCCAGCAGCCCAGGAGGGGGCGGTTATGAAGCTTTCTTT. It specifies CASSPGGGGYEAFF.